The 9 T cell receptor beta chains below come from one sample, sequenced in a study of cytomegalovirus exposure and HLA in healthy donors. It was with 60 Vbeta and 13 Jbeta primers that the PCR ran. Data came from immunoSEQ multiplex PCR; TCRdb stores just in-frame clones and leaves some out. The sample records roughly 100,000 clones, 75% to 90% being singletons. Sequenced material: PBMCs. The receptors shown here come from a man aged 25-40 years in good health and CMV-seropositive.

This sequence joins TRBV5-1 and TRBJ1-2, with 8 bases matching TRBD1. The CDR3 totals 14 residues. CDR1 is SGHRS and CDR2 is YFSETQ in the germline V gene. The V and J ends lost 7 bases and 3 bases, in that order; junction bases with no gene match: 8. Here the CDR3 reads CASGPSDRDYGYTF. The CDR3 DNA reads as TGCGCCAGCGGACCCTCGGACAGGGACTATGGCTACACCTTC.

This clone was recorded once. This rearrangement joins TRBV13 to TRBJ2-3; TRBD2 agrees at 11 bases. Germline-derived CDR1 and CDR2 are PRHDT and FYEKMQ (reference sequence). The CDR3 length is 17 residues. Germline trimming cut 5 bases from V and 3 bases from J; bases unmatched to any gene: 10. CDR3: CASSQSGLAGGTDTQYF. For the CDR3, the DNA is TGTGCCAGCAGCCAGTCGGGGCTAGCGGGGGGTACAGATACGCAGTATTTT.

This clone has more than one count but fewer than ten. The gene calls are TRBV18 and TRBJ1-1; D perhaps matches TRBD1 (5 bases). Trimming left V 3 bases short and J 6 bases short, with 20 bases between. Germline CDR1 is KGHSH and CDR2 is LQKENI. The CDR3 has 16 amino acids. The CDR3, as DNA: TGTGCCAGCTCACCGACCCTTGTAAGGGGAAGCGCTGAAGCTTTCTTT. This sequence encodes CASSPTLVRGSAEAFF. Full variable domain (missing parts from reference TRBV18 and TRBJ1-1): NAGVMQNPRHLVRRRGQEARLRCSPMKGHSHVYWYRQLPEEGLKFMVYLQKENIIDESGMPKERFSAEFPKEGPSILRIQQVVRGDSAAYFCASSPTLVRGSAEAFFGQGTRLTVV.

The V and J genes are TRBV6-1 and TRBJ1-5; a weak D match, TRBD1 (5 bases). In germline, CDR1 is MNHNS, CDR2 SASEGT. V was cut by 0 bases and J by 6 bases, with 9 bases left in between. CDR3 length equals 14 residues. The DNA of the CDR3 is TGTGCCAGCAGTGAAGCGGGGACTTTTCAGCCCCAGCATTTT. Amino acids: CASSEAGTFQPQHF.

The chain recombines TRBV14 with TRBJ1-6; the D gene is possibly TRBD1 (6 bases). Germline CDR1 reads SGHDN; CDR2 reads FVKESK. The ends were cut back, 5 bases at V and 10 bases at J, with 12 bases in the middle. CDR3 length: 13 residues. The CDR3 region is CASSLQGWSPLHF. Written as DNA, the CDR3 is TGTGCCAGCAGCTTACAGGGTTGGTCACCCCTCCACTTT. Using reference TRBV14 and TRBJ1-6 for the parts outside the CDR3, the full variable domain is EAGVTQFPSHSVIEKGQTVTLRCDPISGHDNLYWYRRVMGKEIKFLLHFVKESKQDESGMPNNRFLAERTGGTYSTLKVQPAELEDSGVYFCASSLQGWSPLHFGNGTRLTVT.

The V gene is TRBV6-1, the J gene TRBJ1-1; D is perhaps TRBD1 (6 bases). This CDR3 spans 13 amino acids. CDR1 and CDR2 (germline): MNHNS, SASEGT. Deletions cut 3 bases from V and 6 bases from J, with 11 bases between. CDR3 region: CASSDVRGPEAFF. The DNA for the CDR3 is TGTGCCAGCAGTGATGTCAGGGGACCTGAAGCTTTCTTT.

This clone came up a few times. The chain has TRBV7-3 and TRBJ2-5; D gene uncertain. The length of the CDR3 is 13 residues. Trimming left V 4 bases short and J 5 bases short, with 11 bases between. Germline V lookup: CDR1 SGHTA, CDR2 FQGTGA. The CDR3: CASSSAPRETQYF. The CDR3 nucleotides read TGTGCCAGCAGCTCTGCCCCTAGGGAGACCCAGTACTTC.

The chain links TRBV6-6 to TRBJ1-5, with TRBD1 identical over 9 bases. Unmatched junction bases numbered 11, after V lost 6 bases and J lost 5 bases. This CDR3 is 16 amino acids long. The germline V gene encodes CDR1 MNHNY and CDR2 SVGAGI (reference sequence). CDR3 bases: TGTGCCAGCAGGCACGACAGGGGGGGATCTTATCAGCCCCAGCATTTT. This codes for CASRHDRGGSYQPQHF.

A few counts support this clone. The chain is built from TRBV5-1 and TRBJ1-2; possible D gene TRBD1, 5 bases. Germline loops: CDR1 SGHRS, CDR2 YFSETQ. V lost 4 bases and J lost 3, with 13 bases in between. The CDR3 is 14 amino acids. This chain's CDR3 is CASSPDPGDYGYTF. The CDR3 coding sequence is TGCGCCAGCAGCCCCGACCCGGGGGACTATGGCTACACCTTC.